A single T cell receptor (beta chain) is shown here with its context. Its antigen is not known. The sample comes from a study of cytomegalovirus exposure and HLA in healthy donors. Overall study: Earlier, 110 million or so unique TCR beta sequences were recovered from approximately 200 million T cells by an analysis.

Overall study findings and caveats: Reports described diagnosis of cytomegalovirus status by the classifier as highly specific and sensitive. One later analysis reportedly identified an Asian-associated ancestry cluster that showed fewer N-insertions than the roughly 620-donor mean.

The CDR3 has 15 residues. The germline V gene encodes CDR1 SGHRS and CDR2 YFSETQ. Trimming shortened V by 3 bases and J by 2 bases, and 11 bases separated the two germline ends. In the PCR, 60 Vbeta and 13 Jbeta primers were used. In the original analysis: An analysis performed later counted around 86 million unique TCR beta chains (around 10 million of them shared). Sequenced by immunoSEQ multiplex PCR; TCRdb stores in-frame clones only, minus some. The V and J calls and clone size come from that table; D and trimming were worked out from the DNA. The repertoire holds about 160,000 clones, 70% to 90% seen once, with more than 2% in the top ten.

This TCR derives from a man younger than 35 in good health and CMV-seropositive. The J gene is TRBJ2-2, the V gene TRBV5-1; a weak D match, TRBD1 (6 bases). The sample was PBMCs. CDR3 in DNA: TGCGCCAGCAGCTCCGGGACACAAAACACCGGGGAGCTGTTTTTT. This encodes CASSSGTQNTGELFF.